This T cell receptor (beta chain) was sequenced in a study of CD8 T cells in Susac syndrome. The V and J ends lost 7 bases and 4 bases, in that order; junction bases with no gene match: 15. Germline CDR1 MNHEY, CDR2 SVGAGI. CDR3 length equals 16 residues. After extraction with the RNeasy kit, about 0.45 to 1 ug of the RNA was reverse transcribed using random hexamers. By means of immunoSEQ multiplex PCR, TCR beta CDR3 spanning 54 Vbeta and 13 Jbeta underwent amplification. TCRdb re-called the immunoSEQ multiplex PCR reads through MiXCR, storing one row per CDR3 protein. This table has a few hundred thousand distinct CDR3 sequences, around 85% appearing once.

The sequence was collected from a human donor with multiple sclerosis. Sample: CD8+ T cells from PBMCs. The chain carries TRBV6-5 and TRBJ1-2; TRBD1 matches at 7 bases. The DNA of the CDR3 is TGTGCCAGCACCTACTCCACAGGGGCCTCAGGCTATGGCTACACCTTC. Its translation is CASTYSTGASGYGYTF.